The 11 T cell receptor beta chains in this list originate from one sample, sequenced in a study of beta chain features in type 1 diabetes. Overall study findings and caveats: The study found moderately but significantly shorter TCRB CDR3s in all four CD4+ subsets of Type 1 diabetes patients.

No antigen is known for these receptors. Sequencing targeted expressed TCRB transcripts, as all isolated RNA had been reverse transcribed. The assay was immunoSEQ multiplex PCR, and TCRdb's table has in-frame clones only and misses some. Among roughly 250,000 clones listed, roughly 20% were seen once. Sequenced material: naive CD4+ T cells from blood. All receptors derive from a woman aged 40 to 50 with type 1 diabetes.

This clone has more than one count but fewer than ten. The gene calls are TRBV5-1 and TRBJ2-3; D may be TRBD1 (6 bases). This CDR3 is built from 12 residues. Germline V CDR1 and CDR2: SGHRS, YFSETQ. With 5 bases removed from V and 5 bases from J, the gap between germline ends came to 9 bases. This CDR3 reads CASSQGRDTQYF. DNA for the CDR3: TGCGCCAGCAGTCAGGGGAGAGATACGCAGTATTTT. The variable domain in full, with the rest retrieved from reference TRBV5-1 and TRBJ2-3, is KAGVTQTPRYLIKTRGQQVTLSCSPISGHRSVSWYQQTPGQGLQFLFEYFSETQRNKGNFPGRFSGRQFSNSRSEMNVSTLELGDSALYLCASSQGRDTQYFGPGTRLTVL.

The chain couples TRBV29-1 to TRBJ2-1, with 12 bases matching TRBD1. J lost 10 bases, V lost 8 bases, and 9 bases had no gene match. Germline CDR1 reads SQVTM; CDR2 reads ANQGSEA. The CDR3 is 13 amino acids. The CDR3 sequence: CSLGGQGAGEQFF. The CDR3 DNA follows: TGCAGCTTGGGGGGACAGGGGGCTGGAGAGCAGTTCTTC.

The J gene is TRBJ2-7, the V gene TRBV29-1, with unresolved D. This CDR3 is 14 amino acids long. Germline V CDR1 and CDR2: SQVTM, ANQGSEA. Trimming shortened V by 6 bases and J by 2 bases, and 17 bases separated the two germline ends. The CDR3 protein is CSVLPGPAAYEQYF. DNA for the CDR3: TGCAGCGTCCTTCCGGGTCCGGCGGCCTACGAGCAGTACTTC.

There are a few counts of this clone. The chain carries TRBV11-2 and TRBJ2-2, with D possibly matching TRBD1 (5 bases). Germline CDR1 and CDR2: SGHAT and FQNNGV. This CDR3 contains 16 residues. V gave up 2 bases and J gave up 5 bases, with 15 bases separating them. CDR3 protein: CASSLHWQGGTGELFF. The CDR3 DNA follows: TGTGCCAGCAGCTTACATTGGCAGGGCGGAACCGGGGAGCTGTTTTTT.

The J gene is TRBJ2-1, the V gene TRBV4-3, with 13 nucleotides matching TRBD2. CDR1 is LGHNA, CDR2 YSLEER, per germline. Losses at the gene ends were 1 base for V and 12 bases for J; bases not matched to a gene: 12. The CDR3 is 17 residues long. The CDR3 spells CASSQGTGGLAGPAQFF. CDR3 sequence (DNA): TGCGCCAGCAGCCAAGGTACGGGGGGACTAGCGGGACCCGCGCAGTTCTTC.

The chain is built from TRBV7-3 and TRBJ2-3, with 15 bases matching TRBD2. The junction had 8 bases not matched to a gene; V was cut back by 5 bases and J by 8 bases. The CDR3 is 16 amino acids. Germline assignment: CDR1 SGHTA and CDR2 FQGTGA. The CDR3 region is CASSVGLAGGGVTQYF. The CDR3 region has the DNA TGTGCCAGCAGCGTGGGACTAGCGGGAGGAGGGGTTACGCAGTATTTT. Full variable domain (rest looked up from reference TRBV7-3 and TRBJ2-3): GAGVSQTPSNKVTEKGKYVELRCDPISGHTALYWYRQSLGQGPEFLIYFQGTGAADDSGLPNDRFFAVRPEGSVSTLKIQRTERGDSAVYLCASSVGLAGGGVTQYFGPGTRLTVL.

This clone was observed a handful of times. The genes are TRBV6-5 and TRBJ1-5, with a tentative D call TRBD1 (5 bases). The length of the CDR3 is 16 residues. Germline V CDR1 and CDR2: MNHEY, SVGAGI. Trimming cost V 2 bases and J 0 bases, with 11 bases left between them. CDR3 residues: CASSYGAANSNQPQHF. DNA of the CDR3: TGTGCCAGCAGTTACGGGGCAGCTAATAGCAATCAGCCCCAGCATTTT.

The chain links TRBV7-2 to TRBJ2-5; 10 nucleotides align to TRBD2. V lost 5 bases and J lost 4; bases outside the gene matches: 7. Germline V CDR1 and CDR2: SGHTA, FQGNSA. This CDR3 region has 15 residues. CDR3 loop: CASSRASGGSETQYF. As DNA, the CDR3 is TGTGCCAGCAGCCGGGCTAGCGGGGGCTCAGAGACCCAGTACTTC.

This clone was found a few times. This chain connects TRBV6-5 to TRBJ1-6; D gene uncertain. This CDR3 has 12 amino acids. Germline CDR1 and CDR2: MNHEY and SVGAGI. V was clipped by 9 bases and J by 8 bases, with 11 bases between them. The DNA of the CDR3 is TGTGCCAGTACCGGGTATCATTCACCCCTCCACTTT. As protein: CASTGYHSPLHF.

The chain uses TRBV28 and TRBJ2-2; 7 bases line up with TRBD1. The J segment lost 1 base and the V segment lost 10 bases, leaving 6 bases of the junction unmatched. Per germline, CDR1 MDHEN and CDR2 SYDVKM. CDR3 length equals 14 residues. The chain's CDR3 is CATGRDRNTGELFF. CDR3 DNA sequence: TGTGCCACTGGCCGGGACAGGAACACCGGGGAGCTGTTTTTT.

In this sample, this clone turned up a few times. This rearrangement joins TRBV5-4 to TRBJ2-7; maybe TRBD1 (6 bases). Trimming removed 2 bases from V and 1 base from J, with 13 bases in between. The CDR3 has 15 amino acids. The germline gives CDR1 SGHNT, CDR2 YYREEE (reference sequence). The CDR3 DNA reads TGTGCCAGCAGCTTAATCCCGGACAGATCCTACGAGCAGTACTTC. Protein sequence: CASSLIPDRSYEQYF.